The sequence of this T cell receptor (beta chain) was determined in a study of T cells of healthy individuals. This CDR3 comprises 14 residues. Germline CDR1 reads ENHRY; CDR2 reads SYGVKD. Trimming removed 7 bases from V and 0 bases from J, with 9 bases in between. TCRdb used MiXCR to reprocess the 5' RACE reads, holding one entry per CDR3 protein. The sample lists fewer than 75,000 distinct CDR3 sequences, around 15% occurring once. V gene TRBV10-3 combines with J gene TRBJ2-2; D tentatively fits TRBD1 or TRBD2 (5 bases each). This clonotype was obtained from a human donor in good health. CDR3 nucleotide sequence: TGTGCCATCAAGGGACCCACGAACACCGGGGAGCTGTTTTTT. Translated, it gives CAIKGPTNTGELFF.